The T cell receptor (beta chain) under discussion was sequenced for a study of CD8+CD57+ T cells in acquired aplastic anemia. As for the study in general: DNA recovered from sorted CD4+ and CD8+ cells had a mean of roughly 3 ug. Healthy donor CD4+ samples were sequenced to a depth that averaged roughly 9.9 million reads.

Genomic DNA was employed as the template in profiling TCR beta VDJ and CDR3. Each CDR3 protein gets one entry after TCRdb re-called the reads with MiXCR. The profile shows fewer than 200,000 distinct CDR3 sequences, around 40% of them singletons. This clonotype was counted at least ten times. The antigen remains undetermined. General study findings and limits: Overlap between patients and controls comprised roughly 28 CD8+ CDR3 sequences. CD8+ Simpson's diversity did not differ significantly between patients and controls.

CDR1 and CDR2 (germline): SEHNR, FQNEAQ (reference sequence). CDR3 length: 14 residues. Trimming took 5 bases from V and 7 from J; bases not matched to a gene: 9. Material: sorted CD4+, CD8+, or CD8+CD57+ T cells (not recorded which) from PBMCs. The chain carries TRBV7-9 and TRBJ1-2; 8 positions match TRBD1. The clonotype was recovered from a human donor in good health. The CDR3 DNA sequence: TGTGCCAGCAGCCTTTCGGACAGGGTCGGTGGCTACACCTTC. This encodes CASSLSDRVGGYTF. Full variable domain (rest looked up from reference TRBV7-9 and TRBJ1-2): DTGVSQNPRHKITKRGQNVTFRCDPISEHNRLYWYRQTLGQGPEFLTYFQNEAQLEKSRLLSDRFSAERPKGSFSTLEIQRTEQGDSAMYLCASSLSDRVGGYTFGSGTRLTVV.